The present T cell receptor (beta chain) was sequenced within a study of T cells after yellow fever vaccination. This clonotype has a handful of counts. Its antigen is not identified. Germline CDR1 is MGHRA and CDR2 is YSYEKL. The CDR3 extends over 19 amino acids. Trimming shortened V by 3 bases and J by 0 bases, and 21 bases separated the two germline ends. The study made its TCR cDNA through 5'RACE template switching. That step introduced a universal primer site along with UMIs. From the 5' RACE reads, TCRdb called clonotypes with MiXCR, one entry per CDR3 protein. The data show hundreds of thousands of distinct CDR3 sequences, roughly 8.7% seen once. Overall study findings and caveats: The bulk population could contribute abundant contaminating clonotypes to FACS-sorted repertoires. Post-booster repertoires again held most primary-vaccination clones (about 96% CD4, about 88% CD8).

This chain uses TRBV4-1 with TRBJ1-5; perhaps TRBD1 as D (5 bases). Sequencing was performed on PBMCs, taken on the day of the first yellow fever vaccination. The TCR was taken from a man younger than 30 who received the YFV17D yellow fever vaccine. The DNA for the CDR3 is TGCGCCAGCAGCCACGATATCGACAGATCCGATTATAGCAATCAGCCCCAGCATTTT. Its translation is CASSHDIDRSDYSNQPQHF.